This is a list of T cell receptor beta chains from one sample in a study of post-analysis software for immune sequencing data. TCRdb reprocessed the PCR reads via MiXCR and lists one record per CDR3 protein. The sample shows about 770,000 distinct CDR3 sequences, about half of them seen only once. Sequencing was carried out using blood. All receptors derive from a girl aged 10-17 years with multiple sclerosis. CDR3s include the opening cysteine and the closing phenylalanine or tryptophan. D genes are given only for firm matches. Part of the rows lack a size; the others show once, few, many or a class for expanded clones.

size,length,D,V,J,CDR3,DNA
few,17,TRBD2,TRBV24-1,TRBJ2-5,CATSRGLAGGPGETQYF,TGTGCCACCAGTAGAGGACTAGCGGGAGGGCCGGGAGAGACCCAGTACTTC
NA,16,TRBD2,TRBV15,TRBJ2-1,CATSRDRSSGGNEQFF,TGTGCCACCAGCAGAGATCGGTCTAGCGGAGGCAATGAGCAGTTCTTC
NA,14,NA,TRBV27,TRBJ2-7,CASSEASAHGEQYF,TGTGCCAGTTCCGAGGCCAGCGCTCATGGCGAGCAGTACTTC
NA,14,TRBD2,TRBV5-1,TRBJ2-1,CASSFSSGAGEQFF,TGCGCCAGCAGCTTCTCTAGCGGAGCCGGTGAGCAGTTCTTC
NA,12,NA,TRBV10-3,TRBJ1-1,CAISDGAAEAFF,TGTGCCATCAGTGACGGGGCAGCTGAAGCTTTCTTT
few,13,NA,TRBV15,TRBJ2-5,CATSRDQKETQYF,TGTGCCACCAGCAGAGACCAGAAAGAGACCCAGTACTTC
NA,15,NA,TRBV29-1,TRBJ2-7,CSVDSGSGETYEQYF,TGCAGCGTTGATTCGGGGTCAGGGGAGACCTACGAGCAGTACTTC
NA,17,NA,TRBV4-1,TRBJ2-4,CASSQVSGAAAKNIQYF,TGCGCCAGCAGCCAAGTCTCAGGGGCCGCAGCCAAAAACATTCAGTACTTC
NA,14,TRBD2,TRBV18,TRBJ2-5,CASSPQSGGETQYF,TGTGCCAGCTCACCGCAATCGGGGGGAGAGACCCAGTACTTC
few,12,NA,TRBV20-1,TRBJ2-7,CSATLGRYEQYF,TGCAGTGCTACTTTGGGACGGTACGAGCAGTACTTC
NA,14,NA,TRBV12-3/TRBV12-4,TRBJ1-2,CASSLKGTNYGYTF,TGTGCCAGCAGTTTAAAGGGGACTAACTATGGCTACACCTTC
NA,15,NA,TRBV20-1,TRBJ2-7,CSVLEVPTGSNEQYF,TGCAGTGTACTAGAGGTTCCCACAGGGTCCAACGAGCAGTACTTC
few,14,NA,TRBV6-5,TRBJ2-1,CASSSSPGYNEQFF,TGTGCCAGCAGTTCTAGCCCTGGGTACAATGAGCAGTTCTTC
NA,14,TRBD1,TRBV5-1,TRBJ2-7,CASSPGTGRSEQYF,TGCGCCAGCAGCCCCGGGACAGGGAGGTCTGAGCAGTACTTC
NA,16,TRBD1,TRBV6-5,TRBJ2-2,CASSKRQGVNTGELFF,TGTGCCAGCAGTAAACGACAGGGAGTGAACACCGGGGAGCTGTTTTTT
NA,13,NA,TRBV7-9,TRBJ1-1,CASSVSRDTEAFF,TGTGCCAGCAGCGTATCTAGGGACACTGAAGCTTTCTTT
once,17,TRBD1,TRBV25-1,TRBJ2-7,CASSDYQGQGNSYEQYF,TGTGCCAGCAGTGATTACCAGGGACAGGGCAACTCCTACGAGCAGTACTTC
NA,16,NA,TRBV25-1,TRBJ2-1,CASSPLPDRPYNEQFF,TGTGCCAGCAGCCCCCTTCCGGACCGACCTTACAATGAGCAGTTCTTC
NA,14,NA,TRBV24-1,TRBJ2-5,CATLMCLAKETQYF,TGTGCCACCCTCATGTGCCTAGCGAAAGAGACCCAGTACTTC
NA,16,NA,TRBV11-2,TRBJ2-5,CASSLPLQGSIATQYF,TGTGCCAGCAGCTTACCATTACAGGGCAGCATTGCGACCCAGTACTTC
few,12,NA,TRBV11-3,TRBJ2-4,CASEGGTNIQYF,TGTGCCAGCGAGGGGGGGACAAACATTCAGTACTTC
NA,15,NA,TRBV7-8,TRBJ2-7,CASGLADRGSYEQYF,TGTGCCAGCGGGTTGGCGGACCGAGGCTCCTACGAGCAGTACTTC
NA,19,TRBD2,TRBV7-2,TRBJ2-5,CASSVWTSGKSGSGKTQYF,TGTGCCAGCAGCGTCTGGACTAGCGGGAAATCGGGGAGCGGGAAGACCCAGTACTTC
NA,11,NA,TRBV11-1,TRBJ2-1,CASSAYDEQFF,TGCGCCAGCAGCGCCTACGATGAGCAGTTCTTC
few,15,TRBD1,TRBV20-1,TRBJ2-7,CSARDWDRPTYEQYF,TGCAGTGCTAGAGATTGGGACAGACCAACCTACGAGCAGTACTTC
few,12,NA,TRBV29-1,TRBJ2-5,CSVGGSQETQYF,TGCAGCGTTGGTGGCAGCCAAGAGACCCAGTACTTC
few,14,TRBD2,TRBV10-3,TRBJ2-5,CAISGAGETETQYF,TGTGCCATCAGTGGGGCGGGAGAAACGGAGACCCAGTACTTC
NA,16,TRBD2,TRBV5-5,TRBJ2-1,CASSLVPRGSLDEQFF,TGTGCCAGCAGCTTGGTCCCTCGCGGGAGCTTGGATGAGCAGTTCTTC
few,13,TRBD2,TRBV20-1,TRBJ2-3,CSARTSGSSTQYF,TGCAGTGCGAGGACTAGCGGGAGCAGTACGCAGTATTTT
NA,16,TRBD2,TRBV7-2,TRBJ2-5,CASSFRTSGIQETQYF,TGTGCCAGCAGCTTTAGGACTAGCGGAATACAAGAGACCCAGTACTTC
NA,12,NA,TRBV19,TRBJ2-7,CASSIGNYEQYF,TGTGCCAGTAGTATCGGCAACTACGAGCAGTACTTC
few,15,TRBD2,TRBV10-2,TRBJ2-7,CASSEETSGPYEQYF,TGCGCCAGCAGTGAGGAGACTAGCGGCCCCTACGAGCAGTACTTC
NA,17,NA,TRBV5-8,TRBJ1-5,CASSLDLAEVSNQPQHF,TGTGCCAGCAGCTTGGATTTGGCGGAAGTTAGCAATCAGCCCCAGCATTTT
few,14,NA,TRBV4-1,TRBJ2-3,CASSPSTLTDTQYF,TGCGCCAGCAGCCCTTCGACTCTAACAGATACGCAGTATTTT
NA,14,NA,TRBV28,TRBJ2-7,CASNQGLKCYEQYF,TGTGCCAGCAACCAAGGACTCAAGTGTTACGAGCAGTACTTC
once,15,TRBD2,TRBV27,TRBJ2-1,CASSYGTSNYNEQFF,TGTGCCAGCAGTTACGGGACTAGTAACTACAATGAGCAGTTCTTC
few,11,NA,TRBV12-3/TRBV12-4,TRBJ2-5,CATREKETQYF,TGTGCCACCAGGGAGAAGGAGACCCAGTACTTC
NA,13,TRBD1,TRBV10-3,TRBJ1-5,CAISTDRDQPQHF,TGTGCCATCAGTACAGACAGGGATCAGCCCCAGCATTTT
NA,13,TRBD2,TRBV20-1,TRBJ2-4,CSAGEGIKNIQYF,TGCAGTGCCGGGGAGGGGATCAAAAACATTCAGTACTTC
NA,13,NA,TRBV20-1,TRBJ2-7,CSARYGTSYEQYF,TGCAGTGCTAGATATGGGACTTCTTACGAGCAGTACTTC
NA,18,TRBD2,TRBV9,TRBJ2-4,CASSLGGTGTSSKNIQYF,TGTGCCAGCAGCTTGGGGGGGACCGGGACTAGTTCCAAAAACATTCAGTACTTC
NA,13,NA,TRBV11-3,TRBJ2-1,CASSLGAVREQFF,TGTGCCAGCAGCTTAGGGGCAGTCCGGGAGCAGTTCTTC
NA,18,TRBD2,TRBV18,TRBJ2-1,CASSPRVRLAGGLYEQFF,TGTGCCAGCTCACCAAGGGTTCGACTAGCGGGCGGTTTATATGAGCAGTTCTTC
NA,15,TRBD2,TRBV12-3/TRBV12-4,TRBJ2-3,CASSLAREGRDTQYF,TGTGCCAGCAGTTTAGCGCGGGAGGGCCGGGATACGCAGTATTTT
NA,12,NA,TRBV5-1,TRBJ2-5,CASTSDPETQYF,TGCGCCAGCACCTCCGATCCGGAGACCCAGTACTTC
few,14,NA,TRBV27,TRBJ2-1,CASTQQVPYNEQFF,TGTGCCAGCACCCAGCAAGTTCCCTACAATGAGCAGTTCTTC
NA,14,NA,TRBV6-6,TRBJ2-3,CASTSFQSTDTQYF,TGTGCCAGCACCTCGTTCCAGTCTACAGATACGCAGTATTTT
once,16,TRBD2,TRBV5-1,TRBJ2-1,CASSPGGFNPRDEQFF,TGCGCCAGCAGCCCGGGAGGCTTTAACCCGCGCGATGAGCAGTTCTTC
many,12,NA,TRBV6-5,TRBJ2-7,CASSPSPYEQYF,TGTGCCAGCAGCCCCTCCCCCTACGAGCAGTACTTC
NA,15,NA,TRBV7-9,TRBJ1-2,CASSPPLGAPYGYTF,TGTGCCAGCAGCCCCCCCCTGGGGGCGCCCTATGGCTACACCTTC
NA,13,NA,TRBV9,TRBJ2-1,CASSEWGKSEQFF,TGTGCCAGCAGCGAGTGGGGAAAGAGCGAGCAGTTCTTC
NA,12,NA,TRBV12-3/TRBV12-4,TRBJ2-3,CASSFGGPSQYF,TGTGCCAGCAGTTTCGGGGGACCATCACAGTATTTT
NA,14,TRBD2,TRBV28,TRBJ2-4,CASSGTSGSNIQYF,TGTGCCAGCAGTGGGACTAGCGGGAGTAACATTCAGTACTTC
NA,12,NA,TRBV20-1,TRBJ2-1,CSARPSFGEQFF,TGCAGTGCTAGACCTAGCTTTGGTGAGCAGTTCTTC
NA,16,TRBD2,TRBV27,TRBJ2-7,CASSSRTSGSAYEQYF,TGTGCCAGCAGTTCCCGGACTAGCGGGAGTGCGTACGAGCAGTACTTC
NA,15,NA,TRBV11-2,TRBJ2-1,CASSFWGRQGNEQFF,TGTGCCAGCAGCTTCTGGGGGCGGCAGGGCAATGAGCAGTTCTTC
NA,13,TRBD1,TRBV29-1,TRBJ1-1,CSVDLQGATEAFF,TGCAGCGTCGATCTACAGGGGGCCACTGAAGCTTTCTTT